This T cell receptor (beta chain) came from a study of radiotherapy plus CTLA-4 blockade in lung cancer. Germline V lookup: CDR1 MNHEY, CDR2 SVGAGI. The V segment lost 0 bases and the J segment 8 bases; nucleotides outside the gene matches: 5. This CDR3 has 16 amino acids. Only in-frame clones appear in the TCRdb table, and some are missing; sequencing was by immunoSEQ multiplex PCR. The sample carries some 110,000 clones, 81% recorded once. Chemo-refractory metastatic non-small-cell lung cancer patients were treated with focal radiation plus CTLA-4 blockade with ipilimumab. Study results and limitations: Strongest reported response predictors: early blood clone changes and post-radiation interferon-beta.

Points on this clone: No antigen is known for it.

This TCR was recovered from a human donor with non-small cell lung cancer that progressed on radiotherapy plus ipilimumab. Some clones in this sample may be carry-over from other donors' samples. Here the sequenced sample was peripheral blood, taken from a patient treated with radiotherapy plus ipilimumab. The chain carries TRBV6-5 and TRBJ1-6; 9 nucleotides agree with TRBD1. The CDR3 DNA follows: TGTGCCAGCAGTTACTCTGGACAGGGGTTCGATTCACCCCTCCACTTT. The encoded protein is CASSYSGQGFDSPLHF.